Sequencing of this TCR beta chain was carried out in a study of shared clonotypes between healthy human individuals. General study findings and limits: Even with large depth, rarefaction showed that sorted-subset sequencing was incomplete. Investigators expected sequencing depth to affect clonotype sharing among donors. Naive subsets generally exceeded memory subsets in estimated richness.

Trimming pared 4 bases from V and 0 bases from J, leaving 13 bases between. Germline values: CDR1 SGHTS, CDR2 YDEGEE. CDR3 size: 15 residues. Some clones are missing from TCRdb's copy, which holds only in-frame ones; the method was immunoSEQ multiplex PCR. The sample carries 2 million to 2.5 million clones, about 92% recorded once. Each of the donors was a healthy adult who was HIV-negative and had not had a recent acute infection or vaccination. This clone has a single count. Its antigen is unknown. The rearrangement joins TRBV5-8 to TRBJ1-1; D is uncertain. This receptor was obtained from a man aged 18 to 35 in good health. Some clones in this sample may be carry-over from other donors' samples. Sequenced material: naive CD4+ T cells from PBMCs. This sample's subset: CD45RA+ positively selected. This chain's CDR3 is CASSRPKSLNTEAFF. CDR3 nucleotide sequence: TGTGCCAGCAGCAGGCCAAAGAGTCTGAACACTGAAGCTTTCTTT.